A single sample gave rise to the 29 T cell receptor beta chains below, sequenced in a study of OX40 agonist ivuxolimab in advanced cancers. Using immunoSEQ multiplex PCR, the repertoire was profiled, and TCRdb retains in-frame clones only, with some absent. Here the sample spans 40,000 to 60,000 clones, about 81% being singletons. Sample: CD4+ or CD8+ T cells sorted from blood, taken in a trial of the OX40 agonist ivuxolimab. These receptors originate from an adult with an advanced solid tumor such as melanoma, head and neck, liver or kidney cancer.

V gene TRBV28 combines with J gene TRBJ2-1; a weak D match, TRBD2 (6 bases). CDR1 and CDR2 (germline): MDHEN, SYDVKM. This CDR3 has 19 amino acids. Trimming stripped 6 bases from V and 5 bases from J, with 29 bases between. The CDR3 DNA follows: TGTGCCAGCAGGACACCCCGGTCGGGGTGGGGGAGGTGGAACAATGAGCAGTTCTTC. It encodes CASRTPRSGWGRWNNEQFF.

A few counts support this clone. The chain joins TRBV19 to TRBJ2-7; D gene uncertain. V gave up 1 base and J gave up 1 base, with 8 bases separating them. The CDR3 sequence is 14 residues long. Germline values: CDR1 LNHDA, CDR2 SQIVND (reference sequence). CDR3 region: CASSIVFASYEQYF. DNA of the CDR3: TGTGCCAGTAGTATAGTTTTCGCTTCCTACGAGCAGTACTTC. Looking up the rest from reference TRBV19 and TRBJ2-7 gives the full variable domain: DGGITQSPKYLFRKEGQNVTLSCEQNLNHDAMYWYRQDPGQGLRLIYYSQIVNDFQKGDIAEGYSVSREKKESFPLTVTSAQKNPTAFYLCASSIVFASYEQYFGPGTRLTVT.

This sequence joins TRBV28 and TRBJ2-7; 11 nucleotides align to TRBD1. Germline assignment: CDR1 MDHEN and CDR2 SYDVKM. This CDR3 spans 15 amino acids. J was trimmed by 5 bases and V by 6 bases; bases with no gene match: 9. The CDR3 loop is CASSPRRTGGDEQYF. CDR3 nucleotides: TGTGCCAGCAGCCCTCGAAGGACAGGGGGCGACGAGCAGTACTTC. Supplemented by reference TRBV28 and TRBJ2-7, the full variable domain reads DVKVTQSSRYLVKRTGEKVFLECVQDMDHENMFWYRQDPGLGLRLIYFSYDVKMKEKGDIPEGYSVSREKKERFSLILESASTNQTSMYLCASSPRRTGGDEQYFGPGTRLTVT.

The genes are TRBV6-5 and TRBJ2-7; D unresolved. CDR1 and CDR2 (germline): MNHEY, SVGAGI. Trimming pared 2 bases from V and 4 bases from J, leaving 9 bases between. CDR3 size: 13 residues. The CDR3 DNA sequence: TGTGCCAGCAGTTACCTGAGATCTTACGAGCAGTACTTC. Protein: CASSYLRSYEQYF.

The V gene is TRBV2, the J gene TRBJ1-1; weak D call: TRBD1 (5 bases). The CDR3 spans 13 residues. CDR1 is SNHLY and CDR2 is FYNNEI in the germline V gene. Trimming left V 6 bases short and J 4 bases short, with 12 bases between. The CDR3 spells CASSVMRGTEAFF. The CDR3 DNA reads TGTGCCAGCAGCGTGATGAGGGGCACTGAAGCTTTCTTT.

This chain links TRBV27 with TRBJ2-7; TRBD1 is a possible D gene (6 bases). Trimming took 7 bases from V and 5 from J, leaving 18 bases between them. Germline CDR1 MNHEY, CDR2 SMNVEV (reference sequence). The CDR3 extends over 14 amino acids. The chain's CDR3 is CASKSQSGGDEQYF. CDR3 coding DNA: TGTGCCAGCAAATCCCAGAGTGGGGGCGACGAGCAGTACTTC.

The gene calls are TRBV28 and TRBJ1-2; 12 nucleotides match TRBD1. Germline values: CDR1 MDHEN, CDR2 SYDVKM. With V trimmed by 4 bases and J by 8 bases, 14 bases remained unmatched. The CDR3 covers 17 residues. CDR3 sequence: CASSSLLPGQGAAGYTF. The CDR3 DNA follows: TGTGCCAGCAGTTCCCTTCTTCCGGGACAGGGGGCGGCGGGCTACACCTTC.

In its sample, this clone was seen a few times. This chain uses TRBV28 with TRBJ1-5, with D possibly being TRBD1 (5 bases). The CDR3 runs to 15 residues. Germline CDR1 reads MDHEN; CDR2 reads SYDVKM. V gave up 2 bases and J gave up 4 bases, with 12 bases separating them. Written as DNA, the CDR3 is TGTGCCAGCAGTTTAACCTCAGGGCGTAATCAGCCCCAGCATTTT. It is translated as CASSLTSGRNQPQHF.

This clone was detected once. The chain combines TRBV5-4 with TRBJ2-4; TRBD1 aligns across 8 bases. Germline CDR1 SGHNT, CDR2 YYREEE (reference sequence). Trimming removed 5 bases from V and 5 bases from J; junction bases left unmatched: 3. The CDR3 has 13 residues. CDR3 protein: CASRTTGENIQYF. The CDR3 DNA is TGTGCCAGCAGAACGACAGGGGAAAACATTCAGTACTTC.

The chain couples TRBV7-2 to TRBJ1-1; D is ambiguous. V was cut by 4 bases and J by 5 bases, with 11 bases left in between. Germline assignment: CDR1 SGHTA and CDR2 FQGNSA. The CDR3 loop spans 13 amino acids. The CDR3 nucleotides are TGTGCCAGCAGCTCCATGGTGGGGACTGAAGCTTTCTTT. Translation: CASSSMVGTEAFF.

The chain has TRBV18 and TRBJ2-5; 9 positions agree with TRBD1. J lost 0 bases, V lost 6 bases, and 2 bases had no gene match. The CDR3 totals 14 residues. Germline CDR1 is KGHSH and CDR2 is LQKENI. The CDR3 sequence is CASSRDRDQETQYF. CDR3 coding DNA: TGTGCCAGCTCTCGGGACAGGGACCAAGAGACCCAGTACTTC.

The chain is built from TRBV28 and TRBJ2-3; D might be TRBD1 or TRBD2, each matching 5 bases. The CDR3 consists of 16 residues. Germline assignment: CDR1 MDHEN and CDR2 SYDVKM. V lost 6 bases and J lost 6, with 22 bases in between. In DNA, the CDR3 is TGTGCCAGCAGAACCCGGGACCCTAAAAGCATGGATACGCAGTATTTT. Protein sequence: CASRTRDPKSMDTQYF.

V and J are TRBV7-3 and TRBJ2-1; D unclear. V lost 3 bases and J lost 6, with 12 bases in between. The CDR3 totals 14 residues. The germline V gene has CDR1 SGHTA and CDR2 FQGTGA. Here the CDR3 DNA reads TGTGCCAGCAGCTTTGGGCCAGCGAGCAATGAGCAGTTCTTC. This sequence encodes CASSFGPASNEQFF.

The chain carries TRBV29-1 and TRBJ1-4; D remains ambiguous. This CDR3 spans 12 amino acids. Germline CDR1 SQVTM, CDR2 ANQGSEA. V was pared by 6 bases and J by 8 bases, with 13 bases between. The CDR3 is CSVDVAREKLFF. The CDR3 DNA reads as TGCAGCGTCGACGTTGCCCGGGAAAAACTGTTTTTT.

This chain links TRBV7-2 with TRBJ2-5, with 7 bases matching TRBD1. The end of the DNA fits TRBJ2-7 better, so the J call may be wrong. CDR3 length: 12 residues. Looked up from germline, CDR1 is SGHTA and CDR2 is FQGNSA. CDR3 in amino acids: CASSFTGDEQYF. DNA for the CDR3: TGTGCCAGCAGCTTTACAGGGGACGAGCAGTACTTC.

The J gene is TRBJ2-5, the V gene TRBV6-5; D not resolved. V was trimmed by 6 bases and J by 5 bases, leaving 10 bases between them. This CDR3 spans 12 amino acids. Germline assignment: CDR1 MNHEY and CDR2 SVGAGI. The chain's CDR3 is CASSLKRETQYF. DNA of the CDR3: TGTGCCAGCAGCCTGAAGAGGGAGACCCAGTACTTC.

This chain connects TRBV5-6 to TRBJ1-5, with no clear D. The CDR3 sequence is 16 residues long. Trimming took 0 bases from V and 0 from J, leaving 10 bases between them. From germline, CDR1 is SGHDT and CDR2 YYEEEE. CDR3 DNA sequence: TGTGCCAGCAGCTTGGCCGGGGTTAATAGCAATCAGCCCCAGCATTTT. Translation gives CASSLAGVNSNQPQHF.

This chain connects TRBV5-1 to TRBJ2-5, with TRBD2 identical over 9 bases. The ends lost 0 bases at V and 1 base at J; junction bases unmatched: 1. Per the germline V gene, CDR1 is SGHRS and CDR2 is YFSETQ. The CDR3 extends over 15 amino acids. This chain's CDR3 is CASSLELAGQETQYF. The CDR3 DNA is TGCGCCAGCAGCTTGGAACTAGCGGGCCAAGAGACCCAGTACTTC.

The chain employs TRBV6-6 and TRBJ2-2; 7 nucleotides agree with TRBD2. The CDR3 runs to 13 residues. Germline CDR1 is MNHNY and CDR2 is SVGAGI (reference sequence). The ends lost 11 bases at V and 4 bases at J; junction bases unmatched: 7. The CDR3 protein is CAVRGEGTGELFF. The DNA of the CDR3 is TGTGCCGTTCGGGGGGAAGGCACCGGGGAGCTGTTTTTT.

The table lists this clone with a few counts. V gene TRBV5-6 combines with J gene TRBJ1-1; possibly TRBD1 for D (6 bases). The germline gives CDR1 SGHDT, CDR2 YYEEEE. V gave up 3 bases and J gave up 7 bases, with 16 bases separating them. The CDR3 has 14 residues. The CDR3 region has the DNA TGTGCCAGCAGCTGGGGGCCGACGAAGGGTGAAGCTTTCTTT. Protein: CASSWGPTKGEAFF.

V usage is TRBV7-2 and J usage is TRBJ2-6; the D gene could be TRBD1 or TRBD2 (5 bases each). The germline V and J ends were trimmed by 5 bases and 2 bases, with 10 bases remaining between them. Germline V gene sequence: CDR1 SGHTA, CDR2 FQGNSA. The CDR3 is made up of 15 amino acids. This CDR3 is CASSPGTAGANVLTF. Here the CDR3 DNA reads TGTGCCAGCAGCCCAGGGACCGCTGGGGCCAACGTCCTGACTTTC.

This clone was found once. This chain connects TRBV5-1 to TRBJ1-2, with TRBD1 matching over 7 bases. The V gene's germline CDR1 is SGHRS and CDR2 YFSETQ. The CDR3 length is 14 residues. V was pared by 4 bases and J by 8 bases, with 11 bases of the junction left unmatched. The CDR3 loop reads CASSPPGQSMGYTF. The CDR3, as DNA: TGCGCCAGCAGCCCACCGGGACAGTCAATGGGCTACACCTTC.

V usage is TRBV28 and J usage is TRBJ2-3; TRBD2 matches 8 bases. V was pared by 1 base and J by 5 bases, with 23 bases of the junction left unmatched. Germline V lookup: CDR1 MDHEN, CDR2 SYDVKM. The CDR3 consists of 21 residues. The CDR3 region is CASSLFKVNYRRAGRGDTQYF. The CDR3 DNA sequence: TGTGCCAGCAGTTTATTTAAGGTGAATTACCGTCGCGCCGGGAGGGGAGATACGCAGTATTTT. Full variable domain (rest looked up from reference TRBV28 and TRBJ2-3): DVKVTQSSRYLVKRTGEKVFLECVQDMDHENMFWYRQDPGLGLRLIYFSYDVKMKEKGDIPEGYSVSREKKERFSLILESASTNQTSMYLCASSLFKVNYRRAGRGDTQYFGPGTRLTVL.

The chain joins TRBV19 to TRBJ1-2, with D possibly matching TRBD1 (5 bases). Germline V gene lookup returns CDR1 LNHDA and CDR2 SQIVND (reference sequence). Trimming removed 7 bases from V and 2 bases from J, with 8 bases in between. The CDR3 totals 12 residues. The chain's CDR3 is CASTDKNYGYTF. The CDR3 region has the DNA TGTGCCAGTACGGACAAGAACTATGGCTACACCTTC.

The genes are TRBV28 and TRBJ2-3; 15 bases agree with TRBD2. The CDR3 consists of 16 residues. V trimming: 4 bases; J trimming: 7 bases; junction bases outside the gene matches: 6. From germline, CDR1 is MDHEN and CDR2 SYDVKM. The CDR3: CASSSRTSGRVYTQYF. CDR3 coding DNA: TGTGCCAGCAGTTCTCGGACTAGCGGGAGGGTATATACGCAGTATTTT.

The V call is TRBV13, the J call TRBJ1-1; D perhaps matches TRBD1 (5 bases). In germline, CDR1 is PRHDT, CDR2 FYEKMQ (reference sequence). Trimming took 2 bases from V and 0 from J, leaving 10 bases between them. CDR3 length equals 15 residues. CDR3 sequence (DNA): TGTGCCAGCAGCTTATTGGACACCCTGAACACTGAAGCTTTCTTT. Its protein is CASSLLDTLNTEAFF.

The CDR3 loop is CASTPVPGGEYYEQYF. The CDR3, as DNA: TGTGCCAGCACCCCAGTGCCAGGGGGCGAATACTACGAGCAGTACTTC. This chain links TRBV11-1 with TRBJ2-7, with TRBD1 matching over 8 bases. Germline CDR1 reads SGHAT; CDR2 reads FQDESV (reference sequence). The V and J ends lost 7 bases and 3 bases, in that order; junction bases with no gene match: 14. CDR3 length equals 16 residues.

The chain joins TRBV19 to TRBJ2-1; TRBD2 agrees at 7 bases. V dropped 7 bases and J dropped 5; count of bases not matched to a gene: 14. The CDR3 sequence is 16 residues long. Germline V gives CDR1 LNHDA, CDR2 SQIVND (reference sequence). The CDR3 region is CASMPPAGRGHNEQFF. CDR3 sequence (DNA): TGTGCCAGTATGCCACCCGCGGGGAGGGGCCACAATGAGCAGTTCTTC.

This chain uses TRBV10-3 with TRBJ2-5, with TRBD2 as a possible D gene (5 bases). Germline V gives CDR1 ENHRY, CDR2 SYGVKD. V gave up 0 bases and J gave up 8 bases, with 16 bases separating them. This CDR3 contains 15 residues. The CDR3 is CAISESIVGRVTQYF. CDR3 nucleotides: TGTGCCATCAGTGAGTCTATTGTGGGGAGAGTTACCCAGTACTTC.